This T cell receptor beta chain was sequenced in a study of T cell responses to AZD1222 COVID-19 vaccine. TCRdb's table, derived via immunoSEQ multiplex PCR, lists solely in-frame clones and lacks some. The sample data list over 120,000 clones. As to this clone: Its target is not known. This CDR3 is also generated by other DNA sequences in the sample.

Study results and caveats: Reportedly, nearly half of unique spike TCRs recognized epitopes outside B.1.351/B.1.1.7 mutations. Most donors were white British, females outnumbered males, and clonal diversity was possibly underestimated. At study baseline, merely more than 5 AZD1222 recipients were seropositive.

Material: peripheral blood. The clonotype was recovered from an adult in good health.

The CDR3 loop is CASSLGQNTEAFF. CDR3 bases: TGTGCCAGCAGCTTAGGCCAGAACACTGAAGCTTTCTTT. The gene calls are TRBV7-9 and TRBJ1-1; D unresolved. From germline, CDR1 is SEHNR and CDR2 FQNEAQ (reference sequence). CDR3 length: 13 residues. V was pared by 1 base and J by 1 base, with 4 bases between.